These T cell receptor beta chains were read from a single sample in a study of cytomegalovirus exposure and HLA in healthy donors. Clones were sequenced by immunoSEQ multiplex PCR, and TCRdb holds only the in-frame ones, with some missing. The table shows under 200,000 clones, with about 80% occurring only once. Specimen: PBMCs. Receptor source: a man aged 30 to 45 in good health and CMV-seronegative. Both conserved end residues are part of each CDR3. Clone size, where shown, is once, few, many, or a class for clones that have expanded.

clone_size v_call cdr3_aa
- TRBV12-2 CASRPMSGPATNEKLFF
few TRBV28 CASSSGGRDEKLFF
- TRBV21-1 CASRIAPRTDYGYTF
- TRBV7-3 CASSGSSYNEQFF
- TRBV28 CASSLGTTYGYTF
- TRBV29-1 CSVEYLGEQYF
few TRBV19 CASSILLASSYEQYF
- TRBV5-4 CASSLGQEPTDTQYF
few TRBV7-8 CASSSAPPGTSDEQYF
- TRBV2 CVSRGPGQGPNQPQHF
few TRBV29-1 CSVAGQASGYTF
- TRBV28 CASSPPGTLKGYEQYF
- TRBV7-9 CASSTGAPYEQYF
- TRBV29-1 CSARTSNTEAFF
- TRBV5-1 CASSLISGSTDTQYF
once TRBV5-4 CASRSAGLGNQPQHF
- TRBV27 CASSPRGTYEQYF
- TRBV6-4 CASSGTGGSTDTQYF
once TRBV7-9 CASSWKGGGGTEAFF
few TRBV7-9 CASSFGLAGQGETQYF
- TRBV2 CASGLAGGGELFF
- TRBV6-5 CASSPSGEFTEAFF
- TRBV6-4 CASSANLRGALHF
- TRBV28 CASSPSTGGNQPQHF
- TRBV5-1 CASSPWDTDTGELFF
- TRBV11-3 CASSVTSASSTDTQYF
- TRBV7-8 CASSLIGLAGGLGELFF
- TRBV21-1 CASSNDLGSTEAFF
once TRBV19 CASSIFPGDSFNQPQHF
few TRBV7-2 CASSLGHSTDTQYF
few TRBV5-6 CASSAGTGNDNEQFF
- TRBV28 CASSLPPSGNQPQHF
- TRBV11-2 CASSLGDSYEQYF
- TRBV27 CASSPRGDYNEQFF
once TRBV9 CASSVGQEFSPLHF
- TRBV5-1 CASSSTTGQTNEKLFF
- TRBV5-1 CASSLLQAGSNTEAFF
- TRBV28 CASSLPRQLYEQYF
- TRBV6-1 CASSPGTYSYEQYF
- TRBV18 CASSPRTEPSNYGYTF
once TRBV7-9 CASSPLGDQPQHF
- TRBV7-2 CASSSTETQYF
- TRBV7-9 CASSLPRGGGGDTQYF
- TRBV27 CASSLVQGAIDTQYF
- TRBV7-9 CASSPTRAANTEAFF
- TRBV27 CASSLGTWRNGPNTEAFF
- TRBV10-3 CAISEEEPNTGELFF
- TRBV6-5 CASSRGGADQPQHF
few TRBV11-1 CASSLGTFPEAFF
once TRBV9 CASSVGQDYEQYF
few TRBV4-1 CASSQVSTMNTEAFF
- TRBV27 CASTRLSTGGLNTEAFF
- TRBV28 CAIRDTYGYTF
- TRBV7-9 CSSSFPSGSGRETQYF
- TRBV15 CATSREAPMNTEAFF
- TRBV6-5 CASSPSGGHGYTF
- TRBV7-9 CASSLGEYNEQFF